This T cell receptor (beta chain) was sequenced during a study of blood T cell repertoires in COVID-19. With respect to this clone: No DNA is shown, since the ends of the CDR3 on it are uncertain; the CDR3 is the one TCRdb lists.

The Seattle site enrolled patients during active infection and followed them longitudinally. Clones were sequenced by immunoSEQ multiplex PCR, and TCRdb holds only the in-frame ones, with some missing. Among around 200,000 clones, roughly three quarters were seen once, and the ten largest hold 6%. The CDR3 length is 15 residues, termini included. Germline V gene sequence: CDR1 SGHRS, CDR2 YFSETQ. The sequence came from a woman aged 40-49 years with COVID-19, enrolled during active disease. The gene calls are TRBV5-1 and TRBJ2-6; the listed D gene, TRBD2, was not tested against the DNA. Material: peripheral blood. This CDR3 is CASSFGPGGANVLTF.